Reported below is one T cell receptor beta chain. Its antigen remains unidentified. It was patients with CD8+CD57+ cell expansion by flow cytometry who were chosen for sequencing. CDR3 length: 14 amino acids. V lost 9 bases to trimming and J lost 7 bases; unmatched junction nucleotides: 8. Per germline, CDR1 LNHDA and CDR2 SQIVND (reference sequence). This record comes from a study of CD8+CD57+ T cells in acquired aplastic anemia. For the study at large: Average DNA yield from sorted CD4+ and CD8+ cells was about 2.9 ug. Study-level findings and limits: CD8+ Simpson's diversity did not differ significantly between patients and controls.

TCR beta VDJ combinations and CDR3 sequences were profiled from genomic DNA. TCRdb used MiXCR to reprocess the reads, holding one entry per CDR3 protein. The sample contains approximately 120,000 distinct CDR3 sequences, approximately 40% of which appear only once. This receptor was obtained from a human donor with aplastic anemia. The V and J genes are TRBV19 and TRBJ2-7; 14 bases match TRBD2. The sample taken for sequencing was sorted CD4+, CD8+, or CD8+CD57+ T cells (not recorded which) from PBMCs. In DNA form, the CDR3 reads TGTGCCAGACCCCCGGGACTAGCGGGGGTAGAGCAGTACTTC. This encodes CARPPGLAGVEQYF.